Below, 22 T cell receptor beta chains from the same sample are listed, as sequenced in a study of CD8 T cells in ankylosing spondylitis listed by TCRdb under 2017. Libraries were constructed by 5' RACE. This sample was sequenced with an Illumina HiSeq 2500. In TCRdb, the public reads were trimmed at Q25 with fastp and aligned with MiXCR, with productive beta chains retained. Identical CDR3 proteins give one entry, which carries the most common genes and DNA. Recorded for this sample are thousands of distinct CDR3 sequences; 2.8% of them occurred a single time. Clones ranked in the top ten supply more than 30% of the sample. Source material: blood, either unsorted or a sorted T cell fraction (not recorded which). The receptor source for this set is a female donor with ankylosing spondylitis or in good health (not recorded which).

This clonotype has ten or more counts. CDR3 in DNA: TGTGCCAGCAGCGGAGGACTAGCGGGCACAGATACGCAGTATTTT. It encodes CASSGGLAGTDTQYF. The chain employs TRBV9 and TRBJ2-3; 10 bases are shared with TRBD2. Losses at the gene ends were 3 bases for V and 1 base for J; bases not matched to a gene: 2. CDR1 is SGDLS, CDR2 YYNGEE, per germline. The CDR3 loop spans 15 amino acids. The variable domain in full, with the rest retrieved from reference TRBV9 and TRBJ2-3, is DSGVTQTPKHLITATGQRVTLRCSPRSGDLSVYWYQQSLDQGLQFLIQYYNGEERAKGNILERFSAQQFPDLHSELNLSSLELGDSALYFCASSGGLAGTDTQYFGPGTRLTVL.

By share, this clonotype counts as medium-sized. The rearrangement links TRBV9 to TRBJ2-2; D is undetermined. The CDR3 contains 14 residues. Germline V gene lookup returns CDR1 SGDLS and CDR2 YYNGEE. With 0 bases removed from V and 5 bases from J, the gap between germline ends came to 8 bases. CDR3 DNA sequence: TGTGCCAGCAGCGTAGCTTACGGAACCGGGGAGCTGTTTTTT. The encoded protein is CASSVAYGTGELFF.

This clonotype was seen many times. The J gene is TRBJ2-7, the V gene TRBV9; 9 bases match TRBD1. Germline V gene lookup returns CDR1 SGDLS and CDR2 YYNGEE. The CDR3 runs to 17 residues. V lost 5 bases to trimming and J lost 5 bases; unmatched junction nucleotides: 17. CDR3 DNA: TGTGCCAGCAGTCATCCGGGACAGGGACGGTCCGGGGACGAGCAGTACTTC. Translation gives CASSHPGQGRSGDEQYF. Variable domain in full (rest from reference TRBV9 and TRBJ2-7): DSGVTQTPKHLITATGQRVTLRCSPRSGDLSVYWYQQSLDQGLQFLIQYYNGEERAKGNILERFSAQQFPDLHSELNLSSLELGDSALYFCASSHPGQGRSGDEQYFGPGTRLTVT.

In its sample, this clonotype was seen many times. The chain links TRBV9 to TRBJ2-3; D remains ambiguous. This CDR3 spans 14 amino acids. V was trimmed by 4 bases and J by 2 bases, leaving 11 bases between them. Germline V gives CDR1 SGDLS, CDR2 YYNGEE. This chain's CDR3 is CASSPGWATDTQYF. In DNA, the CDR3 is TGTGCCAGCAGCCCCGGCTGGGCCACAGATACGCAGTATTTT.

By sample share, this clonotype is hyperexpanded (1% or more). The rearrangement uses TRBV9 and TRBJ2-7, with 7 bases identical to TRBD2. Per germline, CDR1 SGDLS and CDR2 YYNGEE. The CDR3 sequence is 14 residues long. Unmatched junction bases numbered 1, after V lost 0 bases and J lost 1 base. The CDR3, as DNA: TGTGCCAGCAGCGTAGAGGGACTATCCTACGAGCAGTACTTC. Translating it yields CASSVEGLSYEQYF.

In this sample, this clonotype turned up many times. The genes are TRBV9 and TRBJ2-1; D tentatively fits TRBD1 or TRBD2 (6 bases each). V was clipped by 0 bases and J by 10 bases, with 11 bases between them. The germline V gene encodes CDR1 SGDLS and CDR2 YYNGEE. The CDR3 loop spans 13 amino acids. The CDR3 region has the DNA TGTGCCAGCAGCGTAGTAACCGGGGGCGAGCAGTTCTTC. Translating gives CASSVVTGGEQFF.

This clonotype was seen repeatedly, ten times or more. The J gene is TRBJ2-3, the V gene TRBV9; D tentatively reads TRBD1 or TRBD2 (6 bases each). In germline, CDR1 is SGDLS, CDR2 YYNGEE. CDR3 size: 16 residues. V lost 2 bases, J lost 5 bases, and 18 bases lay in between. The CDR3 protein is CASSVGGGTVRDTQYF. The CDR3 DNA is TGTGCCAGCAGCGTCGGGGGCGGGACTGTTCGAGATACGCAGTATTTT.

In this sample, this clonotype turned up many times. This chain's CDR3 is CASSVTGVSTEQYF. CDR3 nucleotides: TGTGCCAGCAGCGTAACAGGAGTTTCTACCGAGCAGTACTTC. The genes are TRBV9 and TRBJ2-7, with a possible D match to TRBD1 (5 bases). Trimming stripped 1 base from V and 6 bases from J, with 14 bases between. CDR1 SGDLS and CDR2 YYNGEE come from the germline V gene. This CDR3 comprises 14 residues.

This clonotype was counted at least ten times. This chain joins TRBV9 and TRBJ1-2; a weak D match, TRBD1 (6 bases). The germline V and J ends were trimmed by 2 bases and 6 bases, with 17 bases remaining between them. CDR3 length: 15 amino acids. CDR1 is SGDLS and CDR2 is YYNGEE in the germline V gene. CDR3 sequence: CASSVGTHGFDGYTF. The CDR3 DNA reads TGTGCCAGCAGCGTCGGGACACACGGTTTCGATGGCTACACCTTC. Together with reference TRBV9 and TRBJ1-2, the CDR3 gives the full variable domain: DSGVTQTPKHLITATGQRVTLRCSPRSGDLSVYWYQQSLDQGLQFLIQYYNGEERAKGNILERFSAQQFPDLHSELNLSSLELGDSALYFCASSVGTHGFDGYTFGSGTRLTVV.

A word on this clonotype: One base away lies a much larger clone, so this may be a sequencing read error. This rearrangement joins TRBV9 to TRBJ2-5; D not resolved. The CDR3 has 16 amino acids. V gave up 0 bases and J gave up 2 bases, with 14 bases separating them. The germline CDR1 and CDR2 sequences are SGDLS and YYNGEE. The CDR3 is CASSVGEEGFQETQYF. In DNA form, the CDR3 reads TGTGCCAGCAGCGTAGGTGAGGAAGGGTTTCAAGAGACCCAGTACTTC.

This clonotype is medium-sized (0.01 to 0.1%) in the sample. The chain uses TRBV9 and TRBJ2-5; TRBD2 might be the D (6 bases). V was clipped by 4 bases and J by 2 bases, with 15 bases between them. This CDR3 has 15 amino acids. Looked up from germline, CDR1 is SGDLS and CDR2 is YYNGEE. The CDR3 nucleotides are TGTGCCAGCAGCCCTTCGGGAGTCCTACAAGAGACCCAGTACTTC. Encoded protein: CASSPSGVLQETQYF.

This clonotype was picked up many times. V usage is TRBV9 and J usage is TRBJ2-1; D is undetermined. V shed 0 bases and J shed 0 bases, with 10 bases lying between them. The CDR3 loop spans 16 amino acids. CDR1 and CDR2 (germline): SGDLS, YYNGEE. CDR3 DNA: TGTGCCAGCAGCGTAGATAGTGTAAGCTCCTACAATGAGCAGTTCTTC. Translating it yields CASSVDSVSSYNEQFF.

This clonotype was counted at least ten times. This chain joins TRBV9 and TRBJ1-5, with unresolved D. The V gene's germline CDR1 is SGDLS and CDR2 YYNGEE. The CDR3 is 15 amino acids. V was pared by 3 bases and J by 0 bases, with 10 bases between. CDR3 region: CASSADGDSNQPQHF. CDR3 nucleotide sequence: TGTGCCAGCAGCGCGGACGGCGATAGCAATCAGCCCCAGCATTTT.

This clonotype was observed many times. The chain has TRBV9 and TRBJ2-7; TRBD1 or TRBD2 may be the D gene (5 bases each). Trimming cost V 0 bases and J 0 bases, with 7 bases left between them. The CDR3 loop spans 14 amino acids. CDR1 and CDR2 from the germline V gene are SGDLS and YYNGEE. CDR3 sequence: CASSVGDASYEQYF. The CDR3 bases are TGTGCCAGCAGCGTAGGGGACGCCTCCTACGAGCAGTACTTC.

This clonotype was counted many times. The chain recombines TRBV9 with TRBJ2-7; 7 nucleotides align to TRBD1. J gave up 3 bases and V 3 bases, and 6 bases lay outside the gene matches. The CDR3 length is 14 residues. Per the germline V gene, CDR1 is SGDLS and CDR2 is YYNGEE. This chain's CDR3 is CASSGTGRNYEQYF. The CDR3 DNA reads as TGTGCCAGCAGCGGGACAGGACGGAACTACGAGCAGTACTTC.

This clonotype appeared many times. The genes are TRBV9 and TRBJ2-3; possible D gene TRBD1, 5 bases. From germline, CDR1 is SGDLS and CDR2 YYNGEE. Trimming removed 1 base at V and 4 bases at J, with 10 bases between. The CDR3 covers 14 residues. CDR3 in amino acids: CASSVTGVADTQYF. The DNA for the CDR3 is TGTGCCAGCAGCGTAACAGGTGTGGCAGATACGCAGTATTTT.

This clonotype was counted at least ten times. The J gene is TRBJ2-5, the V gene TRBV9, with 7 bases identical to TRBD1. Germline CDR1 reads SGDLS; CDR2 reads YYNGEE. The CDR3 is 15 residues long. V was clipped by 0 bases and J by 1 base; unmatched bases: 3. Written as DNA, the CDR3 is TGTGCCAGCAGCGTAGGAGAGGGGGCCCAAGAGACCCAGTACTTC. This sequence encodes CASSVGEGAQETQYF.

This clonotype was recorded at least ten times. The chain links TRBV9 to TRBJ2-5, with 11 bases lining up with TRBD2. V lost 4 bases to trimming and J lost 1 base; unmatched junction nucleotides: 15. The CDR3 is made up of 19 amino acids. Germline V CDR1 and CDR2: SGDLS, YYNGEE. Here the CDR3 DNA reads TGTGCCAGCAGCTCAAAGACTAGCGGGACTACAGGGCTCCAAGAGACCCAGTACTTC. Its translation: CASSSKTSGTTGLQETQYF.

This clonotype was seen repeatedly, ten times or more. V and J are TRBV9 and TRBJ1-1; the match to TRBD1 covers 12 bases. The V gene end was trimmed by 0 bases and the J gene end by 1 base; junction bases not matched to a gene: 1. This CDR3 spans 16 amino acids. Germline V gene data show CDR1 as SGDLS and CDR2 as YYNGEE. CDR3 in amino acids: CASSVGGQGANTEAFF. In DNA, the CDR3 is TGTGCCAGCAGCGTAGGGGGACAGGGGGCGAACACTGAAGCTTTCTTT.

This clonotype was detected ten times or more. This rearrangement joins TRBV9 to TRBJ2-7, with 8 bases aligning to TRBD1. After removal of 0 bases from V and 5 bases from J, the junction contained 4 bases not matched to a gene. The CDR3 runs 14 residues. In germline, CDR1 is SGDLS, CDR2 YYNGEE. In DNA, the CDR3 is TGTGCCAGCAGCGTAGGGCCCAGGGGGCACGAGCAGTACTTC. Protein: CASSVGPRGHEQYF.

This clonotype was seen at least ten times. The rearrangement joins TRBV9 to TRBJ2-7; 9 bases map to TRBD2. This CDR3 has 14 amino acids. With V trimmed by 3 bases and J by 5 bases, 6 bases remained unmatched. Per the germline V gene, CDR1 is SGDLS and CDR2 is YYNGEE. Here the CDR3 reads CASSEGLATHEQYF. Here the CDR3 DNA reads TGTGCCAGCAGCGAAGGACTAGCGACACACGAGCAGTACTTC.

This clonotype was recorded many times. This chain joins TRBV9 and TRBJ1-2; D is possibly TRBD1 (5 bases). The CDR3 runs 16 residues. The V gene lost 0 bases and the J gene lost 4 bases, with 16 bases spanning the gap. Germline loops: CDR1 SGDLS, CDR2 YYNGEE. Written as DNA, the CDR3 is TGTGCCAGCAGCGTAGACGGCTCAGGGTCTACCTATGGCTACACCTTC. Protein: CASSVDGSGSTYGYTF.